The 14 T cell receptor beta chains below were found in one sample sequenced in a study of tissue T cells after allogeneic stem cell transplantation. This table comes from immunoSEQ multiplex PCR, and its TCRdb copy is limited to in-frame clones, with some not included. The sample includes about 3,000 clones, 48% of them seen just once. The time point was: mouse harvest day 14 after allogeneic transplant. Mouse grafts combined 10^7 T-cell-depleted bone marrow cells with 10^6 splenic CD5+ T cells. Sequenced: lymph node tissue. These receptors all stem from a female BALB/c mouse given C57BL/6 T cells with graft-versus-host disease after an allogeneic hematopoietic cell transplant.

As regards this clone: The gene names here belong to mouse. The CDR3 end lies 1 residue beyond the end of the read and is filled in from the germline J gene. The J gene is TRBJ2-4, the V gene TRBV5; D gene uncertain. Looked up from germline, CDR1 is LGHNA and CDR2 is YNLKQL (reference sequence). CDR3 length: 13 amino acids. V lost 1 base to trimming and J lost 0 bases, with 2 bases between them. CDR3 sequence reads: CASSQVSQNTLYF. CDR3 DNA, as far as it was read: TGTGCCAGCAGCCAAGTTAGTCAAAACACCTTGTAC.

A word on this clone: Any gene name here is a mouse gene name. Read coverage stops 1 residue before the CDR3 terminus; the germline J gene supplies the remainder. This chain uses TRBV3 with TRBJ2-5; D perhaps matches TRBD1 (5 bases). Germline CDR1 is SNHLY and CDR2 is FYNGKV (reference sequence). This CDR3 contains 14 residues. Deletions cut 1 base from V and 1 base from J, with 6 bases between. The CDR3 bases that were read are TGTGCCAGCAGCTTAGTAGGGGACCAAGACACCCAGTAC. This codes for CASSLVGDQDTQY. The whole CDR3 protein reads CASSLVGDQDTQYF.

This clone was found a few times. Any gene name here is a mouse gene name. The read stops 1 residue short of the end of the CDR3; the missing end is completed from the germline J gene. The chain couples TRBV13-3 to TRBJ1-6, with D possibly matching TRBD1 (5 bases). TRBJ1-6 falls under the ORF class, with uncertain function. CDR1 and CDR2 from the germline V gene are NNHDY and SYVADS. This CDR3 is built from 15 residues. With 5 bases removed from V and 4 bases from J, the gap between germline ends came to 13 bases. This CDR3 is CASSPGKEYNSPLYF. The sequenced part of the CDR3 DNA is TGTGCCAGCAGCCCAGGGAAAGAGTATAATTCGCCCCTCTAC.

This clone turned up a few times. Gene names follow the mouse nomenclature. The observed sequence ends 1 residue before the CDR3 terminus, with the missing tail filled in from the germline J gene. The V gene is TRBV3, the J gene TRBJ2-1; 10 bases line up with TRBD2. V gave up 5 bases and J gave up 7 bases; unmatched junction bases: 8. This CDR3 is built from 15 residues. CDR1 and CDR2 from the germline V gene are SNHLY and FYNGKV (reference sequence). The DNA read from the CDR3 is TGTGCCAGCAGCCCCTCTGGGGGGGCGCTGGCTGAGCAGTTC. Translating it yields CASSPSGGALAEQF. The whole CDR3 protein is CASSPSGGALAEQFF.

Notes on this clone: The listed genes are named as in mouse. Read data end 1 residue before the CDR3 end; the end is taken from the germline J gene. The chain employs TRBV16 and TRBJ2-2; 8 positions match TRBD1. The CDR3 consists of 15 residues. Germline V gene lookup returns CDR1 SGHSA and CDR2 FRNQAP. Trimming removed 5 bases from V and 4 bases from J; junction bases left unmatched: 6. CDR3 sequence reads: CASSPQGAGTGQLYF. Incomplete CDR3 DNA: TGTGCAAGCAGCCCCCAGGGGGCGGGCACCGGGCAGCTCTAC.

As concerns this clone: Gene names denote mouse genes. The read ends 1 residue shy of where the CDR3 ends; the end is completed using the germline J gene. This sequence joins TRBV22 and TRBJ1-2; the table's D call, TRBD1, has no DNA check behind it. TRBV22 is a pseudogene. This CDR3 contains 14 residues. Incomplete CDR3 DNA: TGTGCCAGCAGTTCCCCCACAGGGGACTCCGACTACACC. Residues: CASSSPTGDSDYT. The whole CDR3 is CASSSPTGDSDYTF.

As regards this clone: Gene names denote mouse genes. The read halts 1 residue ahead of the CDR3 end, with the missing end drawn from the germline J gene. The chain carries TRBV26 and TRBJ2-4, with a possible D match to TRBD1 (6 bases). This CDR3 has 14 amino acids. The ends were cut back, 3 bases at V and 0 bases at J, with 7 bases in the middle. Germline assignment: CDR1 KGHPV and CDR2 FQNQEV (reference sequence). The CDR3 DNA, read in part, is TGTGCCAGCAGTCTCGGGACAAGTCAAAACACCTTGTAC. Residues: CASSLGTSQNTLY. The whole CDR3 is CASSLGTSQNTLYF. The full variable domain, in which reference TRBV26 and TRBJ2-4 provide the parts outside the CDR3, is NSKVIQTPRYLVKGQGQKAKMRCIPEKGHPVVFWYQQNKNNEFKFLINFQNQEVLQQIDMTEKRFSAECPSNSPCSLEIQSSEAGDSALYLCASSLGTSQNTLYFGAGTRLSVL.

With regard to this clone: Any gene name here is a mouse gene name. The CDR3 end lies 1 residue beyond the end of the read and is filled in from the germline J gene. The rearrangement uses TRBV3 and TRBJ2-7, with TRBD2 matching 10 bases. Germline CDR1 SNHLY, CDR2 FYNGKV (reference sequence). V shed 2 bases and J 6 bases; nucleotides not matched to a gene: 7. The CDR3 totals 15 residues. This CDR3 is CASSLLGGHGVEQYF. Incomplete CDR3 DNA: TGTGCCAGCAGCTTACTGGGGGGGCACGGGGTTGAACAGTAC. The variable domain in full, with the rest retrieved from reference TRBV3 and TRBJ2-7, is GPKVLQIPSHQIIDMGQMVTLNCDPVSNHLYFYWYKQILGQQMEFLVNFYNGKVMEKSKLFKDQFSVERPDGSYFTLKIQPTALEDSAVYFCASSLLGGHGVEQYFGPGTRLTVL.

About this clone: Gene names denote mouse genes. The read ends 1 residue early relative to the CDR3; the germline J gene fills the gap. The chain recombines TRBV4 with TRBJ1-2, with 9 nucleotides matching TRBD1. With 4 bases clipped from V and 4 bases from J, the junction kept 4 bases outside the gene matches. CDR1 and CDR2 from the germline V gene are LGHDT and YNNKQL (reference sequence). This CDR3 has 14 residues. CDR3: CASSWDRDGSDYTF. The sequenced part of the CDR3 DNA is TGTGCCAGCAGCTGGGACAGGGACGGCTCCGACTACACC.

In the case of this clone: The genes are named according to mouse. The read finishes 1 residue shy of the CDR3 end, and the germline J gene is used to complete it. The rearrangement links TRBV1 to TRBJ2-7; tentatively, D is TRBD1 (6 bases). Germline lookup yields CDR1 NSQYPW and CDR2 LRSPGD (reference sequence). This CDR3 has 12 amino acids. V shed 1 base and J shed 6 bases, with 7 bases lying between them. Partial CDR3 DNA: TGCACCTGCAGTGCAGTACAGGGTGAACAGTAC. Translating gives CTCSAVQGEQY. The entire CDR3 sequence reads CTCSAVQGEQYF.

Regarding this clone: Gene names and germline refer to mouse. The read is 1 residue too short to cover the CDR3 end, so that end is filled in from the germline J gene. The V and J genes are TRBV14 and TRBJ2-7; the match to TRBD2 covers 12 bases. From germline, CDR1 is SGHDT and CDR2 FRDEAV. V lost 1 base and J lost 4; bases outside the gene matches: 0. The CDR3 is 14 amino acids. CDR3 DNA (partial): TGTGCCAGCAGTTTCGGGACTGGGGGGTATGAACAGTAC. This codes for CASSFGTGGYEQY. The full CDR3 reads CASSFGTGGYEQYF.

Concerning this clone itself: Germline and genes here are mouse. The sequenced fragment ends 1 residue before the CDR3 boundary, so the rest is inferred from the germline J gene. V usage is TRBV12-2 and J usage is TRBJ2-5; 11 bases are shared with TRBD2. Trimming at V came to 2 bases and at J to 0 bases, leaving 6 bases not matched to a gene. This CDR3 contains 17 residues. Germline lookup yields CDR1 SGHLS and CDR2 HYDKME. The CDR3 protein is CASSPTGGGFNQDTQYF. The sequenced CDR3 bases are TGTGCCAGCTCTCCGACTGGGGGGGGCTTTAACCAAGACACCCAGTAC.

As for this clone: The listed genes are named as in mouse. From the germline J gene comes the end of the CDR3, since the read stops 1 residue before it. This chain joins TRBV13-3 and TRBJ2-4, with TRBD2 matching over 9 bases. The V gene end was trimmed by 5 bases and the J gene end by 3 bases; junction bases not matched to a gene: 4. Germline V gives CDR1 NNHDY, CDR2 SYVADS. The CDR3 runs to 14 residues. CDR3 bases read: TGTGCCAGCAGAGACTGGGGGAGCCAAAACACCTTGTAC. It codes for CASRDWGSQNTLY. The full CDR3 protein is CASRDWGSQNTLYF. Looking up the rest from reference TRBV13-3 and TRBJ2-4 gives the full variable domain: EAAVTQSPRSKVAVTGGKVTLSCHQTNNHDYMYWYRQDTGHGLRLIHYSYVADSTEKGDIPDGYKASRPSQENFSLILELASLSQTAVYFCASRDWGSQNTLYFGAGTRLSVL.

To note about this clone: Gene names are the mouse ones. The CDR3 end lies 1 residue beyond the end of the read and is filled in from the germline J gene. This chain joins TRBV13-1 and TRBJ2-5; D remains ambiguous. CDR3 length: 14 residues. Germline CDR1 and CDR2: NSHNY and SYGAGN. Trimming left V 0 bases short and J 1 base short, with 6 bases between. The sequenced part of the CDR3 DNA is TGTGCCAGCAGTGATGGGGGTTACCAAGACACCCAGTAC. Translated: CASSDGGYQDTQY. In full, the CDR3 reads CASSDGGYQDTQYF.